This TCR beta chain was found in a study of early T cells in non-severe SARS-CoV-2 infection. Using its own MiXCR run on the 5' RACE reads, TCRdb lists one record per CDR3 protein. The table includes some 54,000 distinct CDR3 sequences, roughly a tenth detected once. This clonotype was seen at least ten times. Germline V CDR1 and CDR2: SGHDN, FVKESK. V was pared by 3 bases and J by 0 bases, with 14 bases between. CDR3 length: 17 amino acids. What was sequenced was whole blood. This sequence joins TRBV14 and TRBJ2-2; perhaps TRBD1 as D (5 bases). The source is an adult who was a healthcare worker with PCR-confirmed SARS-CoV-2 infection or an uninfected control (not recorded which). CDR3 protein: CASSQTRQITNTGELFF. In nucleotides, the CDR3 is TGTGCCAGCAGCCAGACTCGACAGATTACGAACACCGGGGAGCTGTTTTTT.